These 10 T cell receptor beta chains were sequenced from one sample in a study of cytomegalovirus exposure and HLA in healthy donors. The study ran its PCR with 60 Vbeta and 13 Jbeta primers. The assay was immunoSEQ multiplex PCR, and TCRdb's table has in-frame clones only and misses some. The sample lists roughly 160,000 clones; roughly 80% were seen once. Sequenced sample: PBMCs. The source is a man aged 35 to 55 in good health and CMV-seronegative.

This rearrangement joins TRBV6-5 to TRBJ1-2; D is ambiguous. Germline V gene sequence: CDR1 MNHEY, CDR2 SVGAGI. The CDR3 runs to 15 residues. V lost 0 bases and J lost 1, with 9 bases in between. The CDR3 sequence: CASSYSNRGNYGYTF. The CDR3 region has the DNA TGTGCCAGCAGTTACTCGAATCGGGGTAACTATGGCTACACCTTC.

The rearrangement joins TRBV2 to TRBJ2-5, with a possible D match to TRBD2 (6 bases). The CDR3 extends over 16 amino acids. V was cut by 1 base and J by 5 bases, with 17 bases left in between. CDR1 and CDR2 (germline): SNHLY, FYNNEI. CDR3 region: CASSEGGLRVGETQYF. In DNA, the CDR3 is TGTGCCAGCAGTGAAGGGGGACTCAGGGTGGGGGAGACCCAGTACTTC.

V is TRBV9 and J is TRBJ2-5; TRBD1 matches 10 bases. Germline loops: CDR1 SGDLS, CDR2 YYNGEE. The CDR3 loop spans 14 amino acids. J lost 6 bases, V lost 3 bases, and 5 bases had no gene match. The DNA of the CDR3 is TGTGCCAGCAGCGAGGGACAGGGGTGGCAGACCCAGTACTTC. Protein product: CASSEGQGWQTQYF.

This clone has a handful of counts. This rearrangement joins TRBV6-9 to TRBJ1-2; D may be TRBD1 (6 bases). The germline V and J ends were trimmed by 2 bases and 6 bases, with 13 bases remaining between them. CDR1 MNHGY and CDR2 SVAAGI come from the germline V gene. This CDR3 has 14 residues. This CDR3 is CASSYNLGGNGYTF. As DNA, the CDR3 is TGTGCCAGCAGTTATAATTTAGGGGGAAATGGCTACACCTTC.

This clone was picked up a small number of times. CDR3 nucleotides: TGTGCCAGCAGCTTGGGACTGACCACAGATACGCAGTATTTT. It codes for CASSLGLTTDTQYF. The rearrangement links TRBV7-8 to TRBJ2-3; D is perhaps TRBD2 (6 bases). This CDR3 comprises 14 residues. V was cut by 3 bases and J by 2 bases, with 9 bases left in between. Germline V gene sequence: CDR1 SGHVS, CDR2 FQNEAQ.

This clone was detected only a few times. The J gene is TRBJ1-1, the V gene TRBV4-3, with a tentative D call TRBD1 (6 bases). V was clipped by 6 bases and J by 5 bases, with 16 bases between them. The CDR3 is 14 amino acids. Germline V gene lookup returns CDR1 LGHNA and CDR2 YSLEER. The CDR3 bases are TGCGCCAGCAGGAACAGGGCCGTTGCGACTGAAGCTTTCTTT. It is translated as CASRNRAVATEAFF.

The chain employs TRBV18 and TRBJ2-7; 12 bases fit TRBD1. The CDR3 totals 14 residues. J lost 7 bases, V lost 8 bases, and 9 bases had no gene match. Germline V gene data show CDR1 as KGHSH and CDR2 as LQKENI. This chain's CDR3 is CASVPGQGAREQYF. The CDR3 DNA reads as TGTGCCAGCGTCCCGGGACAGGGGGCAAGAGAGCAGTACTTC.

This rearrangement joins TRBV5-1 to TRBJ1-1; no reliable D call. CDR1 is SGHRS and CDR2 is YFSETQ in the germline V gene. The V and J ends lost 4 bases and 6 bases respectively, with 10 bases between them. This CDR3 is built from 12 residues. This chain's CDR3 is CASSVGGPEAFF. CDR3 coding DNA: TGCGCCAGCAGCGTTGGAGGGCCTGAAGCTTTCTTT.

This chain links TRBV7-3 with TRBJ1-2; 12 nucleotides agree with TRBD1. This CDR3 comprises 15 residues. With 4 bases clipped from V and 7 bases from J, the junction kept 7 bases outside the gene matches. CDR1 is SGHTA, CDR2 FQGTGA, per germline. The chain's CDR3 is CASSSTGTGGSGYTF. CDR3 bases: TGTGCCAGCAGCTCTACCGGGACAGGGGGCTCTGGCTACACCTTC.

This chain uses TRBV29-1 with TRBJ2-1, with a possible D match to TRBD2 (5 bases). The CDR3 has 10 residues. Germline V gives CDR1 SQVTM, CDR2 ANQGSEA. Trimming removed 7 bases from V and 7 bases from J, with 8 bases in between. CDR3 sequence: CSAWENEQFF. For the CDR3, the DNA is TGCAGCGCCTGGGAGAATGAGCAGTTCTTC.